This record looks at one T cell receptor (beta chain) sequence and its context. As yet, its antigen is unknown. These data originate in a study of cytomegalovirus exposure and HLA in healthy donors. Study observations and caveats: According to the study, around 180 TCR beta chains were cytomegalovirus-associated. The number of N-insertions in an Asian-associated ancestry cluster was reportedly below the approximately 700-donor mean in a later analysis. With DRB1 most and HLA-C fewest, TCR association rates differed between HLA loci in a later analysis.

This CDR3 spans 16 amino acids. V dropped 5 bases and J dropped 5; count of bases not matched to a gene: 10. Germline V gives CDR1 ENHRY, CDR2 SYGVKD. With 60 Vbeta and 13 Jbeta primers, the PCR was carried out. Assay: immunoSEQ multiplex PCR; the TCRdb copy retains only in-frame clones and omits some. The sample has 77,000 or so clones, roughly 75% seen once. J is TRBJ2-2 and V is TRBV10-3; TRBD1 matches at 8 bases. The specimen sequenced was PBMCs. This clonotype originated in a middle-aged woman in good health and CMV-seronegative. As DNA, the CDR3 is TGTGCCATCAGTCAGCTCGGACAGGGCGGGACCGGGGAGCTGTTTTTT. Residues: CAISQLGQGGTGELFF.